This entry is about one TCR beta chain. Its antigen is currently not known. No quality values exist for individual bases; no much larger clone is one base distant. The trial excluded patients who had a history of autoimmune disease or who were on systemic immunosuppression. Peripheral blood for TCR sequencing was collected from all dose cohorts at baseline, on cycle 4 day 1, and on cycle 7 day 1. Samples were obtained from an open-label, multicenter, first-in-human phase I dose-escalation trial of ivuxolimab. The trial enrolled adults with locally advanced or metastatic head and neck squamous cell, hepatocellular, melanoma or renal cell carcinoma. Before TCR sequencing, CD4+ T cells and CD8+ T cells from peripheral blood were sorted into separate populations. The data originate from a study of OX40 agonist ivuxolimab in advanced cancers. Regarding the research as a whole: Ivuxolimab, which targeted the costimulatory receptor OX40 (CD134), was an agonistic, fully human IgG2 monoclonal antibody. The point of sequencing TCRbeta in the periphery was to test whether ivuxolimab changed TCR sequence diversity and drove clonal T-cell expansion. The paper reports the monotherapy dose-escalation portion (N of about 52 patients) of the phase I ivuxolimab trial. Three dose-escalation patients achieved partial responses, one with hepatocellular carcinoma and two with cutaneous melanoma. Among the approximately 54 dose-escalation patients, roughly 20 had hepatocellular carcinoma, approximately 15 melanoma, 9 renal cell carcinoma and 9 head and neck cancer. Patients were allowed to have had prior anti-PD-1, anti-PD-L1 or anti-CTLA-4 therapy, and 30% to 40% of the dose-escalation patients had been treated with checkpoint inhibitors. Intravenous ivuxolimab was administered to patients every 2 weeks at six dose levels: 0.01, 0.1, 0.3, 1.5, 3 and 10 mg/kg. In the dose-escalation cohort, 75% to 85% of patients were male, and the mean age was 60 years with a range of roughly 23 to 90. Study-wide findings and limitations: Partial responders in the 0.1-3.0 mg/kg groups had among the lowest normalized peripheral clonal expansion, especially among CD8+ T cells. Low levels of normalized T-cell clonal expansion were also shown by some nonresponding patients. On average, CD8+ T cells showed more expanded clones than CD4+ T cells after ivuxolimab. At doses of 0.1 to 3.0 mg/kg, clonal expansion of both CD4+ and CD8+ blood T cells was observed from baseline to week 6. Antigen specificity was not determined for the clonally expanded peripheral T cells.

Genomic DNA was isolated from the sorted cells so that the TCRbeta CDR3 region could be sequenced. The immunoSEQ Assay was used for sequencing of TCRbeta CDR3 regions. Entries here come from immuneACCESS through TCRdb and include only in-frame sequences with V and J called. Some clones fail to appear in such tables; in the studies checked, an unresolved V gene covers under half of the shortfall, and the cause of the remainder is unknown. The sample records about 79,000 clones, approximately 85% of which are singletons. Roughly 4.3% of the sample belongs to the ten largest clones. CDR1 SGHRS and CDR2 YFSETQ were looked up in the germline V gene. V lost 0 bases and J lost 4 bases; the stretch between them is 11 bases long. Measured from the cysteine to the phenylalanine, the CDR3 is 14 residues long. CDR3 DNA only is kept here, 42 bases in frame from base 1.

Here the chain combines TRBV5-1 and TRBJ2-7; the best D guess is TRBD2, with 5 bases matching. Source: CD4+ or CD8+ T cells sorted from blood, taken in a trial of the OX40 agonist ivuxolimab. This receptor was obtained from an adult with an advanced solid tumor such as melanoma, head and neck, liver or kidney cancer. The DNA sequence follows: TGCGCCAGCAGCTTGGGTGGGGAGCTATACGAGCAGTACTTC. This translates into CASSLGGELYEQYF.